The entry below describes one T cell receptor beta chain. What it recognizes is unknown. TCRdb's table, derived via immunoSEQ multiplex PCR, lists solely in-frame clones and lacks some. Of about 2.1 million clones listed, just over 90% are singletons. The sample comes from a study of shared clonotypes between healthy human individuals. As for the study in general: Three plates were used per donor for CD4 naive, three for CD4 memory, two for CD8 naive and one for CD8 memory.

Overall study findings and caveats: Naive subsets tended to show greater estimated richness than memory subsets. Clonotypes not shared had lower generation probabilities than those common to all four donors. Sorted-subset samples were not fully sequenced, rarefaction indicated.

Looked up from germline, CDR1 is LGHNA and CDR2 is YSLEER. CDR3 length: 16 amino acids. Trimming cost V 4 bases and J 2 bases; bases outside gene matches: 10. Cells designated naive CD8 were CD45RO-negative and were positively selected for CCR7, with terminally differentiated effector memory CD45RA+ cells excluded. V is TRBV4-3 and J is TRBJ2-7, with 8 bases fitting TRBD1. The clonotype comes from a young man in good health. Some clones in this sample may be carry-over from other donors' samples. The specimen sequenced was naive CD8+ T cells from PBMCs. This chain's CDR3 is CASSLRFKDRAYEQYF. CDR3 sequence (DNA): TGCGCCAGCAGCCTTAGATTTAAGGACAGGGCCTACGAGCAGTACTTC.